The source of this TCR beta chain is a study of blood T cell repertoires in COVID-19. Unmatched junction bases numbered 4, after V lost 3 bases and J lost 3 bases. The CDR3 contains 15 residues. In germline, CDR1 is KGHDR, CDR2 SFDVKD. Generated by immunoSEQ multiplex PCR, the TCRdb table keeps only in-frame clones and is missing some. The repertoire holds 62,000 or so clones, with 80% to 90% as singletons. What was sequenced was peripheral blood. The rearrangement joins TRBV24-1 to TRBJ2-3, with TRBD2 matching over 8 bases. The origin of this receptor is a human donor in a cohort sampled during active COVID-19. The CDR3: CATSDSGGGTDTQYF. CDR3 coding DNA: TGTGCCACCAGTGATAGCGGGGGAGGGACAGATACGCAGTATTTT.